Sequencing of this T cell receptor beta chain was carried out in a study of cytomegalovirus exposure and HLA in healthy donors. Turning to the study itself: Among roughly 180 million T cells, an earlier analysis found roughly 100 million unique TCR beta sequences.

Concerning this clone: Its matching antigen is unknown.

13 Jbeta primers and 60 Vbeta primers were used for the PCR. The assay was immunoSEQ multiplex PCR, and TCRdb's table has in-frame clones only and misses some. The sample carries about 110,000 clones, just over 70% recorded once. Whole-study results and caveats: Most TCR sequences showed up rarely, but some public TCRs showed up in many donors. TCR beta sequences reportedly predicted the HLA-A and HLA-B alleles of most subjects accurately.

Per the germline V gene, CDR1 is SEHNR and CDR2 is FQNEAQ (reference sequence). This CDR3 region has 16 residues. V shed 9 bases, J shed 1 base, and the junction held 14 bases outside the gene matches. The J gene is TRBJ2-5, the V gene TRBV7-9; 7 positions agree with TRBD1. This clonotype was obtained from a boy aged 5-17 years in good health and CMV-seronegative. The sample taken for sequencing was PBMCs. The CDR3 nucleotides are TGTGCCAGTAAGACAGGGAATCGATTTGGCCAAGAGACCCAGTACTTC. Translation gives CASKTGNRFGQETQYF.